This entry is about one TCR beta chain. Stated time point: patch test 3, about 24 weeks after DPC sensitization. The sample's treatment: therapeutic diphenylcyclopropenone sensitization with weekly scalp DPC. The sample is drawn from a study of human T cells and chemical hapten exposure. Germline CDR1 reads MDHEN; CDR2 reads SYDVKM. Deletions cut 6 bases from V and 6 bases from J, with 30 bases between. There are 18 residues in the CDR3. MiXCR was run by TCRdb on the RACE reads, yielding one entry per CDR3 protein. This sample has just over 70,000 distinct CDR3 sequences, with over 8.5% found just once.

This receptor was obtained from a woman between 45 and 65 years old with alopecia areata. Some clones in this sample may be carry-over from other donors' samples. Material: whole blood, obtained in connection with sensitization to the hapten diphenylcyclopropenone (DPC). The V and J genes are TRBV28 and TRBJ2-7; D possibly matches TRBD1 or TRBD2 (5 bases each). DNA of the CDR3: TGTGCCAGCAGAGCAAAAACCGGGACCCAGGTCAGGTCGGTCGAGCAGTACTTC. Amino acids: CASRAKTGTQVRSVEQYF.